This T cell receptor (beta chain) was identified during a study of radiotherapy plus CTLA-4 blockade in lung cancer. Study background: Objective responses emerged in 15% to 20% of patients, and roughly 32% attained disease control.

This clone turned up a few times. What it recognizes is unknown. The study, taken as a whole, reports: Per reports, early blood T cell clone dynamics, plus interferon-beta, forecast response most strongly. In blood, tumor-derived TCR clones expanded after radiotherapy plus ipilimumab.

Generated by immunoSEQ multiplex PCR, the TCRdb table keeps only in-frame clones and is missing some. In the table there are just under 45,000 clones, 65% to 75% of which are singletons. Trimming left V 4 bases short and J 14 bases short, with 21 bases between. Germline V gene data show CDR1 as SGHTA and CDR2 as FQGTGA. This CDR3 comprises 14 residues. This sequence joins TRBV7-3 and TRBJ2-1, with a tentative D call TRBD1 (6 bases). This clonotype was sampled from a human donor with non-small cell lung cancer who had a partial response to radiotherapy plus ipilimumab. The sample consisted of peripheral blood, taken from a patient treated with radiotherapy plus ipilimumab. The CDR3 DNA follows: TGTGCCAGCAGCTCCGATCCTCAGGGGACAATAAAGTTCTTC. Protein product: CASSSDPQGTIKFF.